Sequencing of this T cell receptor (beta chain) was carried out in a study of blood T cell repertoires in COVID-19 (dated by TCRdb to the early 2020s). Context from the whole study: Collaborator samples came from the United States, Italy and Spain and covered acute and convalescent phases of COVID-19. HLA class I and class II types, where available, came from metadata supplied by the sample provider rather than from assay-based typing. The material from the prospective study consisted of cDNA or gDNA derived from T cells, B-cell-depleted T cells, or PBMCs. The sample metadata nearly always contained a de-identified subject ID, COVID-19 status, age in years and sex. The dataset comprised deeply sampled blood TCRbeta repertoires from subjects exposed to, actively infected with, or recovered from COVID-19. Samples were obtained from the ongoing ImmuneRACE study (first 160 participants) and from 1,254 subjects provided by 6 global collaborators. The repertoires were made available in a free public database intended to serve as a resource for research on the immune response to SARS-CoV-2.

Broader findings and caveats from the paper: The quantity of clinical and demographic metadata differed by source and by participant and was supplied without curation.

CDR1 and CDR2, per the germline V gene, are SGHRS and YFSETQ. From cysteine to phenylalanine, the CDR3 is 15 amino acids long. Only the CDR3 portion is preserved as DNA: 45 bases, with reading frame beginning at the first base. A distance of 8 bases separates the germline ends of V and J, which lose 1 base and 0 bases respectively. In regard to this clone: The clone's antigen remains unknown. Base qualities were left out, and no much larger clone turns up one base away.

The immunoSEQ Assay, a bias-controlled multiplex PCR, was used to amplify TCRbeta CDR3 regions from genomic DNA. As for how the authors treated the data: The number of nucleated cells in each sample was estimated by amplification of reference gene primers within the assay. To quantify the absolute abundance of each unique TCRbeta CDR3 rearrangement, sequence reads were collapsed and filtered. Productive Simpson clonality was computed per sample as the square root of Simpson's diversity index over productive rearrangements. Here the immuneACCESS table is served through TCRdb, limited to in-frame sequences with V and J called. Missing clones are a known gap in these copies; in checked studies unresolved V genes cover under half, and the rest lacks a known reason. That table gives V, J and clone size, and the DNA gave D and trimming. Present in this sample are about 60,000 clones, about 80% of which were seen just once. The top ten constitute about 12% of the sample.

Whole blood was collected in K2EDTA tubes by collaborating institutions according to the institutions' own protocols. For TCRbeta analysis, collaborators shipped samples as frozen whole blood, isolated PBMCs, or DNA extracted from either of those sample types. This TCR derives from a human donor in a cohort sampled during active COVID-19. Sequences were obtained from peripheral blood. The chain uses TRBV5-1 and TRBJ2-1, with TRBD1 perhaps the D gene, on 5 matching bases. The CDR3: CASSLYRSSYNEQFF. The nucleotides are TGCGCCAGCAGCTTGTACAGGAGCTCCTACAATGAGCAGTTCTTC.